The 7 T cell receptor beta chains listed next were all sequenced from one sample in a study of blood T cell repertoires in COVID-19. Profiling relied on immunoSEQ multiplex PCR, and the TCRdb table lists in-frame clones only, not all of them. In the table there are over 200,000 clones, about 90% of which are singletons. Sequenced input: peripheral blood. The receptors come from a man aged 35 to 55 with active or convalescent COVID-19.

The genes are TRBV6-1 and TRBJ2-3; 9 nucleotides align to TRBD2. Germline loops: CDR1 MNHNS, CDR2 SASEGT. With V trimmed by 2 bases and J by 2 bases, 14 bases remained unmatched. There are 19 residues in the CDR3. CDR3 region: CASSEIRRGGLKFTDTQYF. Here the CDR3 DNA reads TGTGCCAGCAGTGAAATCAGGCGGGGGGGCCTGAAATTCACAGATACGCAGTATTTT.

This rearrangement joins TRBV25-1 to TRBJ1-2; 12 bases map to TRBD1. V trimming: 4 bases; J trimming: 5 bases; junction bases outside the gene matches: 5. CDR3 length: 15 amino acids. Germline V gene data show CDR1 as MGHDK and CDR2 as SYGVNS. The CDR3 region is CASSAPGQGAYGYTF. The CDR3 nucleotides are TGTGCCAGCAGTGCACCGGGACAGGGGGCGTATGGCTACACCTTC.

The count of this clone is one. The rearrangement joins TRBV28 to TRBJ1-6; D may be TRBD1 (5 bases). CDR3 length equals 13 residues. Trimming took off 9 bases at V and 6 bases at J, with 12 bases between the two ends. Germline CDR1 MDHEN, CDR2 SYDVKM. The CDR3 reads CASQTDSNSPLHF. The CDR3 bases are TGTGCCAGTCAGACAGACTCTAATTCACCCCTCCACTTT.

The V call is TRBV4-1, the J call TRBJ1-1, with D possibly TRBD1 on 6 matching bases. Germline CDR1 reads MGHRA; CDR2 reads YSYEKL. This CDR3 is 15 amino acids long. V was pared by 0 bases and J by 3 bases, with 11 bases between. CDR3 in amino acids: CASSQENREYTEAFF. The DNA of the CDR3 is TGCGCCAGCAGCCAAGAAAACAGGGAGTACACTGAAGCTTTCTTT.

V is TRBV24-1 and J is TRBJ2-7; 7 nucleotides agree with TRBD1. In germline, CDR1 is KGHDR, CDR2 SFDVKD. J lost 7 bases, V lost 5 bases, and 16 bases had no gene match. This CDR3 region has 16 residues. The CDR3 region has the DNA TGTGCCACCAGTGGCGCACGGCGCACCGGGACAGCTGAGCAGTACTTC. Translation: CATSGARRTGTAEQYF.

CDR3 amino acids: CASSLDGGLKETQYF. The DNA of the CDR3 is TGTGCCAGCAGCTTAGATGGGGGGTTGAAGGAGACCCAGTACTTC. The chain couples TRBV7-2 to TRBJ2-5; a weak D match, TRBD2 (6 bases). This CDR3 is built from 15 residues. V was cut by 1 base and J by 5 bases, with 14 bases left in between. Germline assignment: CDR1 SGHTA and CDR2 FQGNSA.

The chain is built from TRBV4-2 and TRBJ2-2, with D perhaps matching TRBD2 (6 bases). Germline CDR1 LGHNA, CDR2 YNFKEQ. Trimming pared 6 bases from V and 3 bases from J, leaving 11 bases between. The CDR3 has 14 residues. The CDR3 is CASRRLEDTGELFF. The CDR3 bases are TGTGCCAGCAGGAGACTAGAGGACACCGGGGAGCTGTTTTTT.